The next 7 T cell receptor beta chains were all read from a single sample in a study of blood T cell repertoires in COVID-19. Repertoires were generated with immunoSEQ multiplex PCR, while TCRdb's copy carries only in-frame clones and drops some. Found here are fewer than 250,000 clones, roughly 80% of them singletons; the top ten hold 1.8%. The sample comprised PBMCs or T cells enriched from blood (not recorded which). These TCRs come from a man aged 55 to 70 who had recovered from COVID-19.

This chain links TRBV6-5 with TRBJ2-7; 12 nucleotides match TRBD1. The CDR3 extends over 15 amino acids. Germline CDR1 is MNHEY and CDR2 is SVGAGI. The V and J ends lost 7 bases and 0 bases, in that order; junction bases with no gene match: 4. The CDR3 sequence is CASKGQGAFSYEQYF. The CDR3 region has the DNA TGTGCCAGCAAGGGACAGGGGGCCTTCTCCTACGAGCAGTACTTC.

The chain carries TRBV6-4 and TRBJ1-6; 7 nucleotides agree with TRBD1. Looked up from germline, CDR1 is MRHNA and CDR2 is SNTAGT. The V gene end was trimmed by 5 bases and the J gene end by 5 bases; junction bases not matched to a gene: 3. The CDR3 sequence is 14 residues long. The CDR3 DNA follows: TGTGCCAGCAGTCCGACAGGGAATAATTCACCCCTCCACTTT. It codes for CASSPTGNNSPLHF.

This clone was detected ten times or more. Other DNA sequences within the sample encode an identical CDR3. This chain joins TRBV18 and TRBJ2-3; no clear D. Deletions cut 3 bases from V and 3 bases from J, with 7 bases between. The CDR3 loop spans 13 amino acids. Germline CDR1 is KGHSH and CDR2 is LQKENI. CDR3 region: CASSPAQTDTQYF. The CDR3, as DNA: TGTGCCAGCTCACCCGCCCAGACAGATACGCAGTATTTT.

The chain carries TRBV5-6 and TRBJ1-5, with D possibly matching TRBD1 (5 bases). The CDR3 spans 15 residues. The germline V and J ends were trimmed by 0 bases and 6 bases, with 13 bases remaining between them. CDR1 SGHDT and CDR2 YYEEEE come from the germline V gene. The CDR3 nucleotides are TGTGCCAGCAGCTTGGCGGGTGGGGGGGGTCAGCCCCAGCATTTT. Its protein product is CASSLAGGGGQPQHF.

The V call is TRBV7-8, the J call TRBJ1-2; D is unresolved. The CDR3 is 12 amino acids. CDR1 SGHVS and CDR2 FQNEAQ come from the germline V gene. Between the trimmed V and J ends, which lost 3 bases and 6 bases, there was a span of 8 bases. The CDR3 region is CASSFGRDGYTF. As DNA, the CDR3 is TGTGCCAGCAGCTTCGGTCGTGATGGCTACACCTTC.

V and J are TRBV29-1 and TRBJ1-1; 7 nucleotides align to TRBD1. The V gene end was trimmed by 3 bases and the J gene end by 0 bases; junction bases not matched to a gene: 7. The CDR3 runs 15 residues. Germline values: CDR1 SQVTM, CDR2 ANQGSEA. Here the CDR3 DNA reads TGCAGCGTTGATACCCCAGGGGGTCTGAACACTGAAGCTTTCTTT. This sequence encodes CSVDTPGGLNTEAFF.

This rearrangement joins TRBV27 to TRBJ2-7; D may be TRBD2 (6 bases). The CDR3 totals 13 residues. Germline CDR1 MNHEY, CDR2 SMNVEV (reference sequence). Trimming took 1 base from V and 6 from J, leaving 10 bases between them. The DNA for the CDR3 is TGTGCCAGCAGTTTATTCCGGGGGAGCGAGCAGTACTTC. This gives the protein CASSLFRGSEQYF.